One sample yielded the 18 T cell receptor beta chains listed below, sequenced in a study of T cell repertoires in cytomegalovirus infection. TCRdb recomputed calls from the reads with MiXCR, one row per CDR3 protein. The sample yields 200,000 to 300,000 distinct CDR3 sequences, roughly 13% seen once. The sample was PBMCs. Receptors were obtained from a human donor in good health (CMV status not recorded). Some clones in this sample may be carry-over from other donors' samples.

This clonotype was picked up many times. This chain links TRBV12-3 or TRBV12-4 with TRBJ2-1; D may match TRBD1 or TRBD2 (5 bases each). The CDR3 loop spans 16 amino acids. V gave up 6 bases and J gave up 1 base, with 16 bases separating them. Written as DNA, the CDR3 is TGTGCCAGCAGCCCGGGACGGTCAATTTCCTACAATGAGCAGTTCTTC. Translating it yields CASSPGRSISYNEQFF.

This clonotype was detected ten times or more. The gene calls are TRBV7-2 and TRBJ2-1; 8 nucleotides agree with TRBD1. Germline lookup yields CDR1 SGHTA and CDR2 FQGNSA. The CDR3 totals 15 residues. With 5 bases clipped from V and 5 bases from J, the junction kept 8 bases outside the gene matches. For the CDR3, the DNA is TGTGCCAGCAGCGTCAGGGGGCTACCCAACAATGAGCAGTTCTTC. This translates into CASSVRGLPNNEQFF.

In its sample, this clonotype was seen many times. The chain joins TRBV7-8 to TRBJ2-5; 7 bases line up with TRBD2. V dropped 0 bases and J dropped 1; count of bases not matched to a gene: 5. Germline assignment: CDR1 SGHVS and CDR2 FQNEAQ. This CDR3 has 16 residues. This chain's CDR3 is CASSLAGTILQETQYF. CDR3 in DNA: TGTGCCAGCAGCTTAGCGGGGACTATACTCCAAGAGACCCAGTACTTC.

On this clonotype itself: One end of the junction does not line up with germline, which may come from a read error. The chain is built from TRBV20-1 and TRBJ2-1; D call uncertain. The CDR3 spans 11 residues. The germline V gene has CDR1 DFQATT and CDR2 SNEGSKA (reference sequence). The DNA for the CDR3 is TGCAGTGCTGGAGATTCGGGCGAGCAGTTCTTC. Amino acid sequence: CSAGDSGEQFF.

The chain joins TRBV15 to TRBJ1-1; tentatively, D is TRBD1 (5 bases). The CDR3 is 15 amino acids. V gave up 0 bases and J gave up 1 base, with 9 bases separating them. CDR1 LNHNV and CDR2 YYDKDF come from the germline V gene (reference sequence). The CDR3 bases are TGTGCCACCAGCAGAGACAGGGCAGCGAACACTGAAGCTTTCTTT. It yields the protein CATSRDRAANTEAFF.

This clonotype has at least ten counts. The chain joins TRBV28 to TRBJ2-7, with TRBD2 as a possible D gene (5 bases). Germline V lookup: CDR1 MDHEN, CDR2 SYDVKM. Trimming took off 6 bases at V and 4 bases at J, with 10 bases between the two ends. CDR3 length: 12 residues. CDR3 in amino acids: CASSRTVYEQYF. CDR3 DNA sequence: TGTGCCAGCAGCCGGACTGTTTACGAGCAGTACTTC.

This clonotype was seen at least ten times. This chain uses TRBV7-2 with TRBJ2-2; 9 nucleotides agree with TRBD2. The ends lost 4 bases at V and 4 bases at J; junction bases unmatched: 10. Germline CDR1 SGHTA, CDR2 FQGNSA. The CDR3 spans 17 residues. The CDR3 loop reads CASSSAGGGASTGELFF. The CDR3 nucleotides read TGTGCCAGCAGCTCGGCGGGCGGGGGGGCCAGCACCGGGGAGCTGTTTTTT. The full variable domain, in which reference TRBV7-2 and TRBJ2-2 provide the parts outside the CDR3, is GAGVSQSPSNKVTEKGKDVELRCDPISGHTALYWYRQSLGQGLEFLIYFQGNSAPDKSGLPSDRFSAERTGGSVSTLTIQRTQQEDSAVYLCASSSAGGGASTGELFFGEGSRLTVL.

This clonotype was seen many times. The chain combines TRBV19 with TRBJ1-6; the match to TRBD1 covers 12 bases. This CDR3 is built from 16 residues. The germline gives CDR1 LNHDA, CDR2 SQIVND (reference sequence). Trimming cost V 3 bases and J 10 bases; bases outside gene matches: 7. CDR3 coding DNA: TGTGCCAGTAGTATTTCGGGACAGGGGGCGAAGTCACCCCTCCACTTT. Protein sequence: CASSISGQGAKSPLHF.

This clonotype was counted a few times. The chain links TRBV29-1 to TRBJ2-5; D is perhaps TRBD2 (6 bases). This CDR3 has 12 amino acids. V was pared by 4 bases and J by 1 base, with 7 bases between. The germline V gene has CDR1 SQVTM and CDR2 ANQGSEA. CDR3 coding DNA: TGCAGCGTTGTGGAGGGCCAAGAGACCCAGTACTTC. It encodes CSVVEGQETQYF.

This clonotype was seen repeatedly, ten times or more. This chain links TRBV7-9 with TRBJ1-6, with a tentative D call TRBD1 (5 bases). The CDR3 consists of 14 residues. Germline V gives CDR1 SEHNR, CDR2 FQNEAQ (reference sequence). V lost 6 bases, J lost 8 bases, and 14 bases lay in between. The CDR3 sequence: CASREQEKHSPLHF. CDR3 sequence (DNA): TGTGCCAGCAGGGAACAGGAAAAACATTCACCCCTCCACTTT.

This clonotype was recorded many times. V is TRBV7-8 and J is TRBJ2-1; 10 bases match TRBD2. Losses at the gene ends were 5 bases for V and 2 bases for J; bases not matched to a gene: 12. Germline V gene sequence: CDR1 SGHVS, CDR2 FQNEAQ. The CDR3 is 18 amino acids. The CDR3, as DNA: TGTGCCAGCAGCCAACACTCTAGCGGGAGTAGGCCCTACAATGAGCAGTTCTTC. This encodes CASSQHSSGSRPYNEQFF.

The chain employs TRBV7-6 and TRBJ1-3; possible D gene TRBD1, 6 bases. Germline loops: CDR1 SGHVS, CDR2 FNYEAQ. The ends were cut back, 1 base at V and 0 bases at J, with 7 bases in the middle. The CDR3 consists of 15 residues. Here the CDR3 reads CASSLEGDSGNTIYF. The CDR3 nucleotides read TGTGCCAGCAGCTTAGAGGGGGACTCTGGAAACACCATATATTTT. The whole variable domain, filled in from reference TRBV7-6 and TRBJ1-3, reads GAGVSQSPRYKVTKRGQDVALRCDPISGHVSLYWYRQALGQGPEFLTYFNYEAQQDKSGLPNDRFSAERPEGSISTLTIQRTEQRDSAMYRCASSLEGDSGNTIYFGEGSWLTVV.

This clonotype has a count of ten or more. The J gene is TRBJ2-7, the V gene TRBV7-9; D is possibly TRBD1 or TRBD2 (5 bases each). The V and J ends lost 5 bases and 7 bases respectively, with 18 bases between them. The CDR3 totals 14 residues. The V gene's germline CDR1 is SEHNR and CDR2 FQNEAQ (reference sequence). For the CDR3, the DNA is TGTGCCAGCAGCCCCCCCGGGACCGTTCATGAGCAGTACTTC. This codes for CASSPPGTVHEQYF.

The CDR3, as DNA: TGCGCCAGCAGCCAAGTCGTGAGTCGCGAGCAGTACTTC. Amino acid sequence: CASSQVVSREQYF. V is TRBV4-3 and J is TRBJ2-7; D call uncertain. The CDR3 has 13 residues. Germline V gene data show CDR1 as LGHNA and CDR2 as YSLEER. The V end was cut by 1 base, the J end by 6 bases, with 10 bases between.

This clonotype was seen more than once but under ten times. J is TRBJ2-7 and V is TRBV28; D not certain. CDR3 length: 14 amino acids. The ends were cut back, 9 bases at V and 2 bases at J, with 17 bases in the middle. Germline V gives CDR1 MDHEN, CDR2 SYDVKM. CDR3 loop: CASDPGQSPYEQYF. The DNA for the CDR3 is TGTGCCAGTGATCCGGGCCAATCTCCCTACGAGCAGTACTTC.

By share, this clonotype counts as medium-sized. The chain joins TRBV11-3 to TRBJ2-1; unclear D gene. Trimming took 4 bases from V and 5 from J, leaving 6 bases between them. CDR1 SGHNT and CDR2 YENEEA come from the germline V gene. This CDR3 is built from 12 residues. The CDR3 nucleotides are TGTGCCAGCAGCTCGTGGAACAATGAGCAGTTCTTC. Protein sequence: CASSSWNNEQFF.

J is TRBJ2-2 and V is TRBV25-1; D ambiguous. V lost 4 bases, J lost 8 bases, and 14 bases lay in between. CDR3 length equals 14 residues. Germline V CDR1 and CDR2: MGHDK, SYGVNS. The CDR3 region has the DNA TGTGCCAGCAGTGCCCCCGTTGATGGTGGGGAGCTGTTTTTT. Its protein product is CASSAPVDGGELFF.

This clonotype was observed a handful of times. The chain couples TRBV6-6 to TRBJ1-5; D is possibly TRBD1 (5 bases). The CDR3 extends over 12 amino acids. Trimming took 8 bases from V and 0 from J, leaving 5 bases between them. Germline V CDR1 and CDR2: MNHNY, SVGAGI (reference sequence). The CDR3 protein is CASGGSNQPQHF. The CDR3 DNA sequence: TGTGCCAGCGGGGGTAGCAATCAGCCCCAGCATTTT.